This record looks at one T cell receptor (beta chain) sequence and its context. This sample is part of a study of blood T cell repertoires in COVID-19. Whole-study context: The study drew acute and convalescent COVID-19 samples from the United States, Italy and Spain. T cells, B-cell-depleted T cells, or PBMCs supplied cDNA or gDNA.

Authors' methods: How many nucleated cells were present was estimated from reference gene primer amplification. TCRdb's table, derived via immunoSEQ multiplex PCR, lists solely in-frame clones and lacks some. Clonal size and the V and J genes are those of that table, whereas D and trimming came from the DNA. This table has about 230,000 clones, 83% appearing once. The receptor was derived from a man aged 40-55 years with active or convalescent COVID-19. The sequenced material came from peripheral blood.

In nucleotides, the CDR3 is TGTGCCAGCAGCCAAGAGAAGACTAGCGGGAGAGGAGATACGCAGTATTTT. Protein sequence: CASSQEKTSGRGDTQYF. V is TRBV4-2 and J is TRBJ2-3; TRBD2 agrees at 12 bases. The V gene end was trimmed by 0 bases and the J gene end by 5 bases; junction bases not matched to a gene: 6. From germline, CDR1 is LGHNA and CDR2 YNFKEQ. The length of the CDR3 is 17 residues.